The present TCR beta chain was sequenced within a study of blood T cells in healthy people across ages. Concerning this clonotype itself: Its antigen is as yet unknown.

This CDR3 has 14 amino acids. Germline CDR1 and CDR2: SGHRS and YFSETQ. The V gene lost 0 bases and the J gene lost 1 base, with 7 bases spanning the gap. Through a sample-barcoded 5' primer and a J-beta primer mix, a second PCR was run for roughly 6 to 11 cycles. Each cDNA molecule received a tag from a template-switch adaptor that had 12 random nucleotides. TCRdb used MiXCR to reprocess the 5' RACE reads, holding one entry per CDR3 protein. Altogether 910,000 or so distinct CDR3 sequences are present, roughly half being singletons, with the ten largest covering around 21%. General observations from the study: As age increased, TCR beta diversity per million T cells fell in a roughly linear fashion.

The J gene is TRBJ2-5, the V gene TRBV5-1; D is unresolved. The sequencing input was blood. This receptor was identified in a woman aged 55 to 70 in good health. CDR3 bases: TGCGCCAGCAGCTTGGAGCCATTCCAAGAGACCCAGTACTTC. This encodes CASSLEPFQETQYF. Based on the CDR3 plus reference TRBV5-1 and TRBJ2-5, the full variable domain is KAGVTQTPRYLIKTRGQQVTLSCSPISGHRSVSWYQQTPGQGLQFLFEYFSETQRNKGNFPGRFSGRQFSNSRSEMNVSTLELGDSALYLCASSLEPFQETQYFGPGTRLLVL.